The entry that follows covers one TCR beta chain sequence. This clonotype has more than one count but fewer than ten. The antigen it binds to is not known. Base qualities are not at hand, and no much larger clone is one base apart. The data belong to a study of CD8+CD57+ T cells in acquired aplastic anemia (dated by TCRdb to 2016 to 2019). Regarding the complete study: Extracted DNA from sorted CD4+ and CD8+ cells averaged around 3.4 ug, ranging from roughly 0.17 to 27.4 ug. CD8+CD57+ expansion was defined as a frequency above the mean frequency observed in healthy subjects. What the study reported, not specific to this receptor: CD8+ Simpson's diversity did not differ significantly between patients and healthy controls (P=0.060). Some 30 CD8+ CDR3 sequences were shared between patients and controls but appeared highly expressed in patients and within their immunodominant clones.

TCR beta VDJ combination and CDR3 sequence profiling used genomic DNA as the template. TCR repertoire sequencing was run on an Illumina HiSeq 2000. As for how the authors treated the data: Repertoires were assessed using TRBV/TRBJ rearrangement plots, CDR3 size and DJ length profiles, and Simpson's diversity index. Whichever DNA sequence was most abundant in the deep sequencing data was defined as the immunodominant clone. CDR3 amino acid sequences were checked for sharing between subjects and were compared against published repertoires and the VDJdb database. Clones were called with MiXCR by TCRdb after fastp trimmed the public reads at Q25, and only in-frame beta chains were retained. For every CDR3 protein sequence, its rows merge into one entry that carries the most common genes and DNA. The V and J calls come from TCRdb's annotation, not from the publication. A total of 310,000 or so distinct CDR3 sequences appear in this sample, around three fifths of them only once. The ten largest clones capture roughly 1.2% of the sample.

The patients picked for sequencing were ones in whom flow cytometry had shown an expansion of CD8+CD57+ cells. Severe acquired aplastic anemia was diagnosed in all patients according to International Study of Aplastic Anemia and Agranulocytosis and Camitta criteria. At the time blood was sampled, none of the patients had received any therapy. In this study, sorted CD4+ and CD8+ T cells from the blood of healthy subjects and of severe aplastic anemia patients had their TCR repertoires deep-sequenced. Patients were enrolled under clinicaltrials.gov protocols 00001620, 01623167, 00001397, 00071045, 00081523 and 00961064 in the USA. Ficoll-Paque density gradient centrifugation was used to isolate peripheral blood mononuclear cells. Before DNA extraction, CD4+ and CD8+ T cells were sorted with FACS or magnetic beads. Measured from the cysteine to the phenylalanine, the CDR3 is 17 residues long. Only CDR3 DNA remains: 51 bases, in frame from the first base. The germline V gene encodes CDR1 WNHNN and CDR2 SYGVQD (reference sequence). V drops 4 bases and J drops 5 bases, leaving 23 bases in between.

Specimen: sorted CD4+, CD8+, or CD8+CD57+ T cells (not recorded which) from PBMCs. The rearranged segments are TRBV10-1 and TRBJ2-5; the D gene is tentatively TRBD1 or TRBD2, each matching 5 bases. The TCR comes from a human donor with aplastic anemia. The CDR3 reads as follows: CASSGPGLPGAWETQYF. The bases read TGCGCCAGCAGTGGTCCCGGACTTCCCGGGGCTTGGGAGACCCAGTACTTC.